This T cell receptor (beta chain) was sequenced for a study of molecular identifiers for immune sequencing clone quantification. Findings and limits, study-wide: Whereas clones above 20 RNA copies held under 1% of naive-cell molecules, they held over 98% of effector molecules.

This clonotype showed up many times. Its antigen is currently unknown. TCRdb re-analysed the PCR reads in MiXCR, keeping a single row per CDR3 protein. The sample includes about 320,000 distinct CDR3 sequences, about a fifth of them seen just once. The germline V and J ends were trimmed by 6 bases and 1 base, with 17 bases remaining between them. The CDR3 totals 16 residues. Germline V CDR1 and CDR2: MNHNY, SVGAGI (reference sequence). Sorting isolated naive CD8 T cells as CD8+CD4-CCR7+CD45RA+ events. V gene TRBV6-6 combines with J gene TRBJ2-3; D gene uncertain. The TCR comes from a human donor in good health. Some libraries in this study had Jurkat cell RNA spiked in. The sample was naive CD8+ T cells from blood, with Jurkat cell RNA spiked in. Stated subset: FACS-sorted CD8+CD4-CCR7+CD45RA+ naive T cells. The CDR3 loop reads CASSSISLGGTDTQYF. In DNA form, the CDR3 reads TGTGCCAGCAGCTCAATATCCCTCGGCGGCACAGATACGCAGTATTTT.